The 21 T cell receptor beta chains reported below all come from one sample, sequenced in a study of blood T cells in healthy people across ages (dated by TCRdb to 2013 to 2016). Receptors were amplified or captured by 5' RACE. Sequenced on an Illumina HiSeq 2500. The second PCR ran for roughly 7 to 11 cycles and used a J-beta primer mix along with a sample-barcoded 5' primer. TCRdb took the public reads, trimmed them with fastp at Q25, ran MiXCR for clone calling and kept in-frame beta chains. Rows with one shared CDR3 protein collapse into an entry with the most common genes and DNA. This sample has 600,000 to 850,000 distinct CDR3 sequences in its table, and 25% of those were observed once. The ten largest clones take up just under 9.5% of the sample. These data were also reused for a study on T cells of mothers and their children.

The material sequenced was blood. All receptors come from a boy aged 5-17 years in good health.

This clonotype was counted only a few times. The chain recombines TRBV7-2 with TRBJ2-7; D is unclear. The CDR3 runs 11 residues. V was shortened by 2 bases and J by 6 bases, with 5 bases between the two germline ends. CDR1 SGHTA and CDR2 FQGNSA come from the germline V gene. This CDR3 is CASSLLVEQYF. CDR3 nucleotide sequence: TGTGCCAGCAGCTTACTTGTCGAGCAGTACTTC. Full variable domain (rest looked up from reference TRBV7-2 and TRBJ2-7): GAGVSQSPSNKVTEKGKDVELRCDPISGHTALYWYRQSLGQGLEFLIYFQGNSAPDKSGLPSDRFSAERTGGSVSTLTIQRTQQEDSAVYLCASSLLVEQYFGPGTRLTVT.

This clonotype was counted only a few times. J is TRBJ2-5 and V is TRBV7-3; 8 bases align to TRBD2. The DNA end is more similar to TRBJ2-1, so the J call may be wrong. Germline CDR1 is SGHTA and CDR2 is FQGTGA. There are 17 residues in the CDR3. Here the CDR3 reads CASSSNLLAEAYNEQFF. DNA of the CDR3: TGTGCCAGCAGCTCCAACTTACTAGCGGAGGCCTACAATGAGCAGTTCTTC.

This clonotype was detected a few times. The chain joins TRBV20-1 to TRBJ2-7; 11 nucleotides match TRBD2. V lost 5 bases to trimming and J lost 6 bases; unmatched junction nucleotides: 9. The CDR3 consists of 14 residues. Germline V gene sequence: CDR1 DFQATT, CDR2 SNEGSKA (reference sequence). The CDR3 coding sequence is TGCAGTGCTGGCCCTAGCGGGGGGACCTTCGAGCAGTACTTC. Amino acids: CSAGPSGGTFEQYF.

The chain combines TRBV19 with TRBJ1-3; 7 nucleotides match TRBD1. The CDR3 has 16 amino acids. Germline V CDR1 and CDR2: LNHDA, SQIVND (reference sequence). V lost 5 bases, J lost 0 bases, and 7 bases stayed unmatched. In DNA, the CDR3 is TGTGCCAGTAGTTTCGGACAGGCTACCTCTGGAAACACCATATATTTT. Amino acid sequence: CASSFGQATSGNTIYF. Combining the CDR3 with reference TRBV19 and TRBJ1-3 gives the whole variable domain DGGITQSPKYLFRKEGQNVTLSCEQNLNHDAMYWYRQDPGQGLRLIYYSQIVNDFQKGDIAEGYSVSREKKESFPLTVTSAQKNPTAFYLCASSFGQATSGNTIYFGEGSWLTVV.

This clonotype was detected a few times. The V gene is TRBV12-5, the J gene TRBJ1-4, with D perhaps TRBD1 (6 bases). The V gene lost 0 bases and the J gene lost 4 bases, with 15 bases spanning the gap. The CDR3 length is 17 residues. Germline V gene sequence: CDR1 LGHNT, CDR2 FRNRAP. CDR3 sequence reads: CASGLVTRAGVNEKLFF. CDR3 DNA sequence: TGTGCTAGTGGTTTGGTCACCAGGGCAGGGGTTAATGAAAAACTGTTTTTT.

This clonotype was found a few times. V usage is TRBV12-3 or TRBV12-4 and J usage is TRBJ2-7; D remains unclear. The V end was cut by 5 bases, the J end by 4 bases, with 12 bases between. CDR3 length equals 13 residues. The CDR3 sequence is CASSLSGEYEQYF. The CDR3 DNA reads as TGTGCCAGCAGTCTCTCAGGCGAATACGAGCAGTACTTC.

This clonotype was seen a few times. The CDR3 DNA follows: TGTGCCAGCAGTTTTCCCATCCCGGGGGCTCACGAGCAGTACTTC. Its protein is CASSFPIPGAHEQYF. The gene calls are TRBV28 and TRBJ2-7, with D possibly being TRBD1 or TRBD2 (6 bases each). V dropped 3 bases and J dropped 5 bases, with 17 bases sitting between them. CDR1 is MDHEN and CDR2 is SYDVKM in the germline V gene. This CDR3 spans 15 amino acids.

This clonotype was counted ten times or more. The V gene is TRBV18, the J gene TRBJ2-3, with D perhaps TRBD1 or TRBD2 (5 bases each). Germline values: CDR1 KGHSH, CDR2 LQKENI. Trimming pared 3 bases from V and 4 bases from J, leaving 8 bases between. There are 13 residues in the CDR3. This CDR3 reads CASSPGTADTQYF. CDR3 nucleotides: TGTGCCAGCTCACCCGGGACCGCAGATACGCAGTATTTT.

In its sample, this clonotype was seen a few times. This rearrangement joins TRBV5-5 to TRBJ2-6; 8 nucleotides agree with TRBD1. This CDR3 contains 17 residues. The V gene's germline CDR1 is SGHKS and CDR2 YYEKEE (reference sequence). Trimming cost V 5 bases and J 0 bases; bases outside gene matches: 7. CDR3 sequence (DNA): TGTGCCAGCAGTCCTGGACAGGGATTCTCTGGGGCCAACGTCCTGACTTTC. This translates into CASSPGQGFSGANVLTF.

Remarks on this clonotype: The junction departs from the called germline gene at one end, perhaps through a read error. The chain uses TRBV29-1 and TRBJ2-7; D could derive from TRBD1 or TRBD2 (6 bases each). Germline CDR1 SQVTM, CDR2 ANQGSEA. The CDR3 runs 12 residues. The CDR3 region is CSVGGTYYEQYF. For the CDR3, the DNA is TGTAGCGTTGGCGGGACATACTACGAGCAGTACTTC.

The sample holds a few counts of this clonotype. A read error may produce the germline difference seen at one junction end. V usage is TRBV12-5 and J usage is TRBJ2-2; a weak D match, TRBD2 (5 bases). Germline V gene lookup returns CDR1 LGHNT and CDR2 FRNRAP. The CDR3 runs to 16 residues. CDR3 DNA sequence: TGTGCTAGTGGTCCACGACCTACGACGAACACCGGGGAGTTGTTTTTT. Encoded protein: CASGPRPTTNTGELFF.

The V call is TRBV24-1, the J call TRBJ1-2; 10 positions agree with TRBD1. Trimming removed 10 bases from V and 3 bases from J; junction bases left unmatched: 13. Per the germline V gene, CDR1 is KGHDR and CDR2 is SFDVKD. This CDR3 contains 16 residues. This CDR3 is CATHPGQGPGDYGYTF. CDR3 nucleotide sequence: TGTGCCACACACCCGGGACAGGGGCCGGGAGACTATGGCTACACCTTC.

This chain joins TRBV7-8 and TRBJ2-1; D unclear. There are 15 residues in the CDR3. The V gene's germline CDR1 is SGHVS and CDR2 FQNEAQ. V shed 5 bases and J shed 7 bases, with 18 bases lying between them. The CDR3 DNA follows: TGTGCCAGCAGCACCCGACCGATTACCAGGAATGAGCAGTTCTTC. Translated: CASSTRPITRNEQFF.

The CDR3 bases are TGTGCCAGCACCTTCAGGGCCGGGGCCTACAATGAGCAGTTCTTC. This translates into CASTFRAGAYNEQFF. This chain uses TRBV6-1 with TRBJ2-1; D tentatively reads TRBD1 or TRBD2 (5 bases each). The CDR3 covers 15 residues. The germline V gene encodes CDR1 MNHNS and CDR2 SASEGT. V was shortened by 7 bases and J by 2 bases, with 15 bases between the two germline ends.

This clonotype has more than one count but fewer than ten. This chain links TRBV4-3 with TRBJ1-6; D not resolved. V was clipped by 0 bases and J by 4 bases, with 19 bases between them. The CDR3 spans 19 residues. Germline CDR1 LGHNA, CDR2 YSLEER. CDR3 protein: CASSQDWSGAVDYNSPLHF. CDR3 in DNA: TGCGCCAGCAGCCAAGATTGGTCAGGAGCGGTAGATTATAATTCACCCCTCCACTTT.

The chain carries TRBV7-6 and TRBJ2-1, with no clear D. CDR3 length equals 16 residues. Trimming cost V 3 bases and J 6 bases, with 18 bases left between them. Germline CDR1 and CDR2: SGHVS and FNYEAQ. CDR3 DNA: TGTGCCAGCAGCTTTCCCCCAAAACGTATCGGCAATGAGCAGTTCTTC. Translation: CASSFPPKRIGNEQFF. Combining the CDR3 with reference TRBV7-6 and TRBJ2-1 gives the whole variable domain GAGVSQSPRYKVTKRGQDVALRCDPISGHVSLYWYRQALGQGPEFLTYFNYEAQQDKSGLPNDRFSAERPEGSISTLTIQRTEQRDSAMYRCASSFPPKRIGNEQFFGPGTRLTVL.

The chain has TRBV7-9 and TRBJ1-4, with unresolved D. Germline values: CDR1 SEHNR, CDR2 FQNEAQ (reference sequence). V was clipped by 2 bases and J by 4 bases, with 8 bases between them. The CDR3 is 14 residues long. The CDR3 loop is CASSLQQFNEKLFF. CDR3 in DNA: TGTGCCAGCAGCTTACAACAGTTTAATGAAAAACTGTTTTTT.

V usage is TRBV12-3 or TRBV12-4 and J usage is TRBJ2-2; no clear D gene. V lost 8 bases and J 4 bases, leaving 11 bases between the germline ends. This CDR3 comprises 13 residues. CDR3 bases: TGTGCCAGCGTAGGCGGAACCACCGGGGAGCTGTTTTTT. It yields the protein CASVGGTTGELFF.

This clonotype was counted a few times. The rearrangement uses TRBV5-1 and TRBJ1-1; no clear D gene. V gave up 3 bases and J gave up 4 bases, with 10 bases separating them. The V gene's germline CDR1 is SGHRS and CDR2 YFSETQ. The CDR3 runs 13 residues. CDR3 in DNA: TGCGCCAGCAGCTGGGATTCGGGCACTGAAGCTTTCTTT. Residues: CASSWDSGTEAFF.

The chain combines TRBV5-1 with TRBJ2-5, with D maybe TRBD1 (5 bases). Matching the DNA end better, TRBJ2-7 makes the J call doubtful. This CDR3 has 16 amino acids. From germline, CDR1 is SGHRS and CDR2 YFSETQ. CDR3 in amino acids: CASSSGQGASSYEQYF. Here the CDR3 DNA reads TGCGCCAGCAGCTCAGGCCAAGGGGCCTCTTCCTACGAGCAGTACTTC.

This clonotype turned up a few times. The chain joins TRBV19 to TRBJ1-1; TRBD1 matches at 9 bases. This CDR3 spans 13 amino acids. Germline-derived CDR1 and CDR2 are LNHDA and SQIVND (reference sequence). The ends lost 5 bases at V and 5 bases at J; junction bases unmatched: 3. This CDR3 reads CASSDRGLTEAFF. In DNA form, the CDR3 reads TGTGCCAGTAGTGACAGGGGGTTAACTGAAGCTTTCTTT.